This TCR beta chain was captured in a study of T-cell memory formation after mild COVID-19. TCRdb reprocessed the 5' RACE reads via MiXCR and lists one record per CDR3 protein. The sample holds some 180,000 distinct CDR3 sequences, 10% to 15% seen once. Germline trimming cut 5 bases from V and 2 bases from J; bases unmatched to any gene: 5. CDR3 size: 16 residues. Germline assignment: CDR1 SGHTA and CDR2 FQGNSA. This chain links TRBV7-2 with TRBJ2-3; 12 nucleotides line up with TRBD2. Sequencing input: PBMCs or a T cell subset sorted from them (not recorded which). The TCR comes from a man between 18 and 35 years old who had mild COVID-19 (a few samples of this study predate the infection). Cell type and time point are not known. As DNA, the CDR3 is TGTGCCAGCAGCCGGAGACTAGCGGGGGTCACAGATACGCAGTATTTT. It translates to CASSRRLAGVTDTQYF. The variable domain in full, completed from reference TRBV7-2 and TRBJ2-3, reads GAGVSQSPSNKVTEKGKDVELRCDPISGHTALYWYRQSLGQGLEFLIYFQGNSAPDKSGLPSDRFSAERTGGSVSTLTIQRTQQEDSAVYLCASSRRLAGVTDTQYFGPGTRLTVL.